This T cell receptor (beta chain) appears in the sequencing data of a study of blood T cell repertoires in COVID-19. On the study more broadly: COVID-19 samples, acute and convalescent, were from the United States, Italy and Spain. T cells, B-cell-depleted T cells, or PBMCs supplied cDNA or gDNA.

Produced via immunoSEQ multiplex PCR; TCRdb's table is partial and in-frame only. The sample lists under 200,000 clones, roughly 83% seen once, with 4.5% to 7% in the top ten. This clone was seen just once. V was pared by 1 base and J by 2 bases, with 5 bases between. The CDR3 totals 14 residues. Germline-derived CDR1 and CDR2 are SGHNT and YENEEA. Cohorts were determined from participant-reported clinical history. The receptor comes from a man in his forties with acute COVID-19. The chain carries TRBV11-3 and TRBJ2-2, with D hard to call. Material for sequencing was PBMCs or T cells enriched from blood (not recorded which). DNA for the CDR3: TGTGCCAGCAGCTTAGGGCCAAACACCGGGGAGCTGTTTTTT. Its translation: CASSLGPNTGELFF.